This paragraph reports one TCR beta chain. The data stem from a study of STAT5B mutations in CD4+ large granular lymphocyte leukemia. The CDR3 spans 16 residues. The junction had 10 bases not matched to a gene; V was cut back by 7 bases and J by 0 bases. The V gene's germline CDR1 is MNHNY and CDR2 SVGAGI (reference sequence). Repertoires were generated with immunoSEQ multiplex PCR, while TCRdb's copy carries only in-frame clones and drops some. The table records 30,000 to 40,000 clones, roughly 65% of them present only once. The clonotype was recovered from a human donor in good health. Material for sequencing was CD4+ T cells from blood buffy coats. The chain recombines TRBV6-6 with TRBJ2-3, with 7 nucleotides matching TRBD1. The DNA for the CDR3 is TGTGCCAGCACCAGAAAGGGGGCAACTAGCACAGATACGCAGTATTTT. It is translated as CASTRKGATSTDTQYF.